The 17 T cell receptor beta chains below all came from one sample that was sequenced in a study of post-analysis software for immune sequencing data. Overall study findings and caveats: TRBV segments more frequent in patients than in controls numbered several and included TRBV5-6, TRBV5-1 and TRBV20-1.

Prepared libraries of TCR beta cDNA carried unique molecular identifiers. TCRdb reprocessed the PCR reads with MiXCR, giving one entry per CDR3 protein. The sample holds over 700,000 distinct CDR3 sequences, roughly 27% seen once. No antigen is known for these receptors. The specimen was blood. The receptor source for this set is a girl aged 10 to 17 with multiple sclerosis.

This clonotype was found a few times. The chain is built from TRBV20-1 and TRBJ1-6; 8 positions match TRBD1. Germline V gene lookup returns CDR1 DFQATT and CDR2 SNEGSKA (reference sequence). The CDR3 consists of 14 residues. The J segment lost 10 bases and the V segment lost 3 bases, leaving 8 bases of the junction unmatched. CDR3 sequence reads: CSASADRVGSPLHF. Written as DNA, the CDR3 is TGCAGTGCTAGTGCGGACAGGGTGGGATCACCCCTCCACTTT.

The chain links TRBV28 to TRBJ2-1; possibly TRBD2 for D (6 bases). The germline gives CDR1 MDHEN, CDR2 SYDVKM. The CDR3 is 14 residues long. V was shortened by 5 bases and J by 2 bases, with 10 bases between the two germline ends. CDR3 region: CASSRGTTYNEQFF. The CDR3 DNA reads TGTGCCAGCAGTCGGGGGACCACCTACAATGAGCAGTTCTTC.

V usage is TRBV4-1 and J usage is TRBJ2-3, with 11 bases that match TRBD2. Germline-derived CDR1 and CDR2 are MGHRA and YSYEKL. The CDR3 runs to 16 residues. The V gene end was trimmed by 3 bases and the J gene end by 4 bases; junction bases not matched to a gene: 6. CDR3 nucleotide sequence: TGCGCCAGCAGCCAGAGAGATAGCGGGGGGGCAGATACGCAGTATTTT. Amino acid sequence: CASSQRDSGGADTQYF.

The chain joins TRBV20-1 to TRBJ1-6; TRBD1 matches 9 bases. Looked up from germline, CDR1 is DFQATT and CDR2 is SNEGSKA (reference sequence). The V segment lost 6 bases and the J segment 10 bases; nucleotides outside the gene matches: 7. The CDR3 extends over 13 amino acids. The DNA of the CDR3 is TGCAGTGCCCACCACAGGGGGCGATCACCCCTCCACTTT. Protein product: CSAHHRGRSPLHF.

The CDR3 DNA reads TGTGCCAGCAGCCGATTACGCGGGGGGGATTCTTTCTTT. Its protein is CASSRLRGGDSFF. The chain combines TRBV7-2 with TRBJ1-1, with D possibly matching TRBD1 (5 bases). The germline gives CDR1 SGHTA, CDR2 FQGNSA. The CDR3 sequence is 13 residues long. V lost 5 bases to trimming and J lost 12 bases, with 19 bases between them.

This clonotype was counted between two and nine times. The V call is TRBV29-1, the J call TRBJ2-5, with 9 positions matching TRBD2. The CDR3 length is 13 residues. Germline CDR1 is SQVTM and CDR2 is ANQGSEA. The CDR3: CGAVSGSLETQYF. The CDR3 DNA reads TGCGGCGCCGTTAGCGGGAGTTTGGAGACCCAGTACTTC.

This chain joins TRBV20-1 and TRBJ1-2, with D unresolved. Trimming removed 2 bases at V and 4 bases at J, with 14 bases between. In germline, CDR1 is DFQATT, CDR2 SNEGSKA (reference sequence). CDR3 length equals 14 residues. The chain's CDR3 is CSARPPGEVYGYTF. CDR3 in DNA: TGCAGTGCTAGACCTCCGGGAGAGGTCTATGGCTACACCTTC.

This clonotype was seen a handful of times. The chain links TRBV20-1 to TRBJ1-1, with D uncertain. V lost 3 bases and J 0 bases, leaving 11 bases between the germline ends. The CDR3 sequence is 14 residues long. The germline V gene has CDR1 DFQATT and CDR2 SNEGSKA (reference sequence). CDR3 protein: CSARLQLLNTEAFF. The CDR3 nucleotides are TGCAGTGCTAGGCTGCAACTCCTGAACACTGAAGCTTTCTTT.

J is TRBJ1-1 and V is TRBV2, with D tentatively TRBD1 (6 bases). Trimming cost V 6 bases and J 0 bases, with 8 bases left between them. Germline V lookup: CDR1 SNHLY, CDR2 FYNNEI. The CDR3 loop spans 13 amino acids. This CDR3 reads CASRDSLNTEAFF. CDR3 sequence (DNA): TGTGCCAGCAGGGACAGCCTGAACACTGAAGCTTTCTTT.

The V call is TRBV29-1, the J call TRBJ2-5, with 9 nucleotides matching TRBD1. The ends lost 8 bases at V and 1 base at J; junction bases unmatched: 5. The germline V gene has CDR1 SQVTM and CDR2 ANQGSEA. The CDR3 has 13 amino acids. CDR3 sequence (DNA): TGCAGCACCGAACAGGGGGCCCAAGAGACCCAGTACTTC. Protein: CSTEQGAQETQYF.

The chain recombines TRBV10-3 with TRBJ2-1; D is unresolved. Deletions cut 2 bases from V and 8 bases from J, with 16 bases between. Germline CDR1 is ENHRY and CDR2 is SYGVKD. This CDR3 comprises 15 residues. In DNA form, the CDR3 reads TGTGCCATCAGTGAGCCGTTCGCTAGACCCCATGAGCAGTTCTTC. Amino acids: CAISEPFARPHEQFF.

V usage is TRBV4-1 and J usage is TRBJ2-1, with 7 bases matching TRBD1. Losses at the gene ends were 2 bases for V and 3 bases for J; bases not matched to a gene: 1. CDR1 and CDR2 from the germline V gene are MGHRA and YSYEKL. This CDR3 region has 14 residues. CDR3 DNA sequence: TGCGCCAGCAGCCAATGGGACAGCTACAATGAGCAGTTCTTC. Its translation is CASSQWDSYNEQFF.

The CDR3 here is CASSLGLAGAGSYNEQFF. For the CDR3, the DNA is TGCGCCAGCAGCTTAGGACTAGCGGGCGCCGGCTCCTACAATGAGCAGTTCTTC. The J gene is TRBJ2-1, the V gene TRBV5-1, with 11 bases aligning to TRBD2. The CDR3 runs 18 residues. V shed 2 bases and J 0 bases; nucleotides not matched to a gene: 7. Germline CDR1 SGHRS, CDR2 YFSETQ. Full variable domain (rest looked up from reference TRBV5-1 and TRBJ2-1): KAGVTQTPRYLIKTRGQQVTLSCSPISGHRSVSWYQQTPGQGLQFLFEYFSETQRNKGNFPGRFSGRQFSNSRSEMNVSTLELGDSALYLCASSLGLAGAGSYNEQFFGPGTRLTVL.

The chain is built from TRBV29-1 and TRBJ2-1; TRBD1 matches at 8 bases. Germline V gene sequence: CDR1 SQVTM, CDR2 ANQGSEA. Unmatched junction bases numbered 10, after V lost 5 bases and J lost 7 bases. This CDR3 contains 14 residues. DNA of the CDR3: TGCAGCGTTTTTCCCCAGGGGGCGCCGAATGAGCAGTTCTTC. Protein product: CSVFPQGAPNEQFF.

This rearrangement joins TRBV20-1 to TRBJ2-2; either TRBD1 or TRBD2 may fit D (5 bases each). Germline loops: CDR1 DFQATT, CDR2 SNEGSKA (reference sequence). V was clipped by 6 bases and J by 2 bases, with 13 bases between them. This CDR3 has 14 residues. Here the CDR3 DNA reads TGCAGTGCCCGAGAGGGGAGTAACACCGGGGAGCTGTTTTTT. Encoded protein: CSAREGSNTGELFF.

This clonotype was observed a few times. The chain uses TRBV5-1 and TRBJ2-5; D uncertain. Per the germline V gene, CDR1 is SGHRS and CDR2 is YFSETQ. This CDR3 comprises 13 residues. The ends were cut back, 4 bases at V and 7 bases at J, with 14 bases in the middle. The CDR3 loop is CASSPDPMGTQYF. CDR3 DNA: TGCGCCAGCAGCCCTGACCCTATGGGGACCCAGTACTTC.

This rearrangement joins TRBV5-5 to TRBJ2-1, with D tentatively TRBD2 (6 bases). This CDR3 has 15 residues. Between the trimmed V and J ends, which lost 3 bases and 3 bases, there was a span of 13 bases. The germline V gene encodes CDR1 SGHKS and CDR2 YYEKEE (reference sequence). The DNA for the CDR3 is TGTGCCAGCAGCTCGGGGGACGGCTTCTACAATGAGCAGTTCTTC. It codes for CASSSGDGFYNEQFF.